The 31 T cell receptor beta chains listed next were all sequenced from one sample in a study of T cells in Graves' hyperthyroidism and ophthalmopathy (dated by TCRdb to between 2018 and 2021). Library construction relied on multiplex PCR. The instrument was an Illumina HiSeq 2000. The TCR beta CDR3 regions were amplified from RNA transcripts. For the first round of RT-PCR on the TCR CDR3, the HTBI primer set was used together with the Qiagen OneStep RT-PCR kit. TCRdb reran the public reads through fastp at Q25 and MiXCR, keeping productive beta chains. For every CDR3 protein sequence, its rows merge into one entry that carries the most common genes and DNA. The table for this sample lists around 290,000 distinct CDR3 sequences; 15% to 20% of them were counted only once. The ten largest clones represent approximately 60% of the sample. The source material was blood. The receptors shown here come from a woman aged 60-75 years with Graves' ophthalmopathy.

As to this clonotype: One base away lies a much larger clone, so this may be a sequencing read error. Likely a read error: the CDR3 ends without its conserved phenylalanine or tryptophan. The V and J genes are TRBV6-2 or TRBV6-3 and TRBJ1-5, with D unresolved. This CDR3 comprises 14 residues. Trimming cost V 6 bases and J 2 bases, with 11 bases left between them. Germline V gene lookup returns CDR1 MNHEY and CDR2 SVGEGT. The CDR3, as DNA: TGTGCCAGCAGCACCCAGTCTGGCAATCAGCCCCAGCATCTT. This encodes CASSTQSGNQPQHL.

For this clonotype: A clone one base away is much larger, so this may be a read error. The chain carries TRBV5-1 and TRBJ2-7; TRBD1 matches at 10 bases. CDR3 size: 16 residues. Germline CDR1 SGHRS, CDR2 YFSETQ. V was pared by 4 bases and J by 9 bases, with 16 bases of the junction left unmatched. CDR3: CASSPTKGQGVSVQYF. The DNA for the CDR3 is TGCGCCAGCAGCCCGACTAAAGGACAGGGGGTAAGCGTGCAGTACTTC.

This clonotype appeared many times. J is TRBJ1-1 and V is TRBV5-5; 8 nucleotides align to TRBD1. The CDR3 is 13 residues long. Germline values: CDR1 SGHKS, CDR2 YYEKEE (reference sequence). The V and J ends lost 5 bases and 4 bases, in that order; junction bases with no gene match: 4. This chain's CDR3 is CASRRTGFTEAFF. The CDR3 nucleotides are TGTGCCAGCAGACGGACAGGGTTCACTGAAGCTTTCTTT. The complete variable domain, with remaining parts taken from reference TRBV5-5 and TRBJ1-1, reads DAGVTQSPTHLIKTRGQQVTLRCSPISGHKSVSWYQQVLGQGPQFIFQYYEKEERGRGNFPDRFSARQFPNYSSELNVNALLLGDSALYLCASRRTGFTEAFFGQGTRLTVV.

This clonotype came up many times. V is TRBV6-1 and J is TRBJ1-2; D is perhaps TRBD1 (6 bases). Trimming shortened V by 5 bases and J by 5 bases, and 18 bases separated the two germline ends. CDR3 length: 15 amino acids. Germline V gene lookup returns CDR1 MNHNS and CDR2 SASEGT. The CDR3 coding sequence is TGTGCCAGCAGTACCCGGAGGGGGGGGAATTATGGCTACACCTTC. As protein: CASSTRRGGNYGYTF.

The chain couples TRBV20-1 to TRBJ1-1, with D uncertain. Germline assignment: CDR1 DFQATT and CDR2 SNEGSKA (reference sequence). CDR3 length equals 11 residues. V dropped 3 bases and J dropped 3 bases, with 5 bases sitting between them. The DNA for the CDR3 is TGCAGTGCTAGCAGGTACACTGAAGCTTTCTTT. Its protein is CSASRYTEAFF.

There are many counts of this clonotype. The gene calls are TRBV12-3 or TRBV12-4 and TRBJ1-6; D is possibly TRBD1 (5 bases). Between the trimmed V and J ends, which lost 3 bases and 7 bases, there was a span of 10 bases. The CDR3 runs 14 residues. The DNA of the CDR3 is TGTGCCAGCAGTTTTTCAGGGAGCAATTCACCCCTCCACTTT. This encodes CASSFSGSNSPLHF.

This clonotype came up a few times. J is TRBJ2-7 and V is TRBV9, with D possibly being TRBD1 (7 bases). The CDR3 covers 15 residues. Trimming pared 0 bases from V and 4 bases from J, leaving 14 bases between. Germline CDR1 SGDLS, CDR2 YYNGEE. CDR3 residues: CASSVGGDSTYEQYF. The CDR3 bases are TGTGCCAGCAGCGTAGGCGGGGACAGCACTTACGAGCAGTACTTC.

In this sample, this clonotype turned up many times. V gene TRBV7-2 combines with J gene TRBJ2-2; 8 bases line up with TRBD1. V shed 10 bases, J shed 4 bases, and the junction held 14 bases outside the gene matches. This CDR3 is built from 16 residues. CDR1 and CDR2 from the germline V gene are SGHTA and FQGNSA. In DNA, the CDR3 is TGTGCCACCACAACGCCTTCAGGGGGCGGCACCGGGGAGCTGTTTTTT. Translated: CATTTPSGGGTGELFF.

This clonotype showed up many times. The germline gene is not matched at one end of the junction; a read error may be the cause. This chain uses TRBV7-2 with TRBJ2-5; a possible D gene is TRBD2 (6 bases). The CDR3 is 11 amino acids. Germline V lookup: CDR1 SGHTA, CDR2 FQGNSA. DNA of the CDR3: TGTGCCAGCAGCTCGGGGACTGGAAGGGACTTC. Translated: CASSSGTGRDF.

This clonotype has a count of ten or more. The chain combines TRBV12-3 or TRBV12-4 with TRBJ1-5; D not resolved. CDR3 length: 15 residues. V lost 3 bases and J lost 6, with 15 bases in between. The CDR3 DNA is TGTGCCAGCAGTTTTTTTGATATTGAGGGTCAGCCCCAGCATTTT. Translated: CASSFFDIEGQPQHF.

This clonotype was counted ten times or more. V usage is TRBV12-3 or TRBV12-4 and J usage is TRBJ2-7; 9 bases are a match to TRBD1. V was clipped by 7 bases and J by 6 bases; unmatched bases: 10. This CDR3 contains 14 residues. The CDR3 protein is CASTRQGVSGEQYF. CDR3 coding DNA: TGTGCCAGCACCCGACAGGGGGTCTCCGGCGAGCAGTACTTC.

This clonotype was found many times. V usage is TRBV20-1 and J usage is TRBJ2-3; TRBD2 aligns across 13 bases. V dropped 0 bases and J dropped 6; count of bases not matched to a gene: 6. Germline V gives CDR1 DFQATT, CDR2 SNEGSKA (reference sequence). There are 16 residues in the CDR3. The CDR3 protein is CSARERLAGGADTQYF. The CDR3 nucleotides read TGCAGTGCTAGAGAACGACTAGCGGGAGGAGCTGATACGCAGTATTTT.

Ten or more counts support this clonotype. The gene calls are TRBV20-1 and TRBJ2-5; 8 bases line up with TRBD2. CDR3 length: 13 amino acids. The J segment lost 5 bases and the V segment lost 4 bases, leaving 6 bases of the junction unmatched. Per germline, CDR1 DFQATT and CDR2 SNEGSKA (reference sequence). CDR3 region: CSAISGNAETQYF. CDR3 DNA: TGCAGTGCTATTAGCGGGAATGCGGAGACCCAGTACTTC.

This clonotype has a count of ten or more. Written as DNA, the CDR3 is TGTGCCAGCAGCCTCACCGGGGACAGGGGAGACTATGGCTACACCTTC. It codes for CASSLTGDRGDYGYTF. V gene TRBV12-3 or TRBV12-4 combines with J gene TRBJ1-2; 10 nucleotides agree with TRBD1. J gave up 3 bases and V 6 bases, and 10 bases lay outside the gene matches. This CDR3 comprises 16 residues.

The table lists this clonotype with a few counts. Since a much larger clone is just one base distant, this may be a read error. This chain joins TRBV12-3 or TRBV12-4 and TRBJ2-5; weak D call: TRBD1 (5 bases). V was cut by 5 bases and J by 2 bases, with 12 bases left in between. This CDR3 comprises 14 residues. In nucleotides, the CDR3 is TGTGCCAGCAGTCCGTGGGCAGGGCAAGAGACCCAGTACTTC. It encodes CASSPWAGQETQYF.

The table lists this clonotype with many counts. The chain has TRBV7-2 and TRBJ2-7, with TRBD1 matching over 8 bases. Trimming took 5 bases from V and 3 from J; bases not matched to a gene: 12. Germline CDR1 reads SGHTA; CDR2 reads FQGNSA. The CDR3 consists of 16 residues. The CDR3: CASSINQGAEGYEQYF. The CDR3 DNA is TGTGCCAGCAGCATCAACCAGGGGGCTGAGGGCTACGAGCAGTACTTC.

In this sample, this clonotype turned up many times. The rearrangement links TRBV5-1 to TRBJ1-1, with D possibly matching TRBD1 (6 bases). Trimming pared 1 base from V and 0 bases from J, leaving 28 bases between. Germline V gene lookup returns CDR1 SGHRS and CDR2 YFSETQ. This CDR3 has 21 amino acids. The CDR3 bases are TGCGCCAGCAGCTTGCCAACAGGGAGGACCGCCTATGGACCGATGAACACTGAAGCTTTCTTT. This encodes CASSLPTGRTAYGPMNTEAFF.

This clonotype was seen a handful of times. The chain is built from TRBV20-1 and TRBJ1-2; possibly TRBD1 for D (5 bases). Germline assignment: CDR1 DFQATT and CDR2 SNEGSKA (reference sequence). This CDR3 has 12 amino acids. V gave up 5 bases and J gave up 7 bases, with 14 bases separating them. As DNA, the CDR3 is TGCAGTGCTTCTCACGGGGCGGGTGGCTACACCTTC. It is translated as CSASHGAGGYTF.

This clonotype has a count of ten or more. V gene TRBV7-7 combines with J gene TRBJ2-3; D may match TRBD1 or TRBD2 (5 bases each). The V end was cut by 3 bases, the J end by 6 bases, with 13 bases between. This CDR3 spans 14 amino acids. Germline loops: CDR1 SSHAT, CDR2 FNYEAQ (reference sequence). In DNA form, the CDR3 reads TGTGCCAGCAGCTTTGGGGGAGACGCCGATACGCAGTATTTT. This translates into CASSFGGDADTQYF.

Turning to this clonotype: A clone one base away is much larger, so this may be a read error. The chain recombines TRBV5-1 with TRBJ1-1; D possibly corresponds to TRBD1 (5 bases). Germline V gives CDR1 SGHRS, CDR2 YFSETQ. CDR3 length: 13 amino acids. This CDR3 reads CASSFEGTPEASF. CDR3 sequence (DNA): TGCGCCAGCAGCTTTGAGGGGACCCCTGAAGCTTCCTTT.

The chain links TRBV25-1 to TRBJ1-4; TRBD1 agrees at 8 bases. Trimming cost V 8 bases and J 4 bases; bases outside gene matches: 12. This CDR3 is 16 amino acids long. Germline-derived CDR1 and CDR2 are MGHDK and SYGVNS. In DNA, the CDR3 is TGTGCCAGCGGAGAGGGGTGGGGACAGGTTAATGAAAAACTGTTTTTT. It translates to CASGEGWGQVNEKLFF.

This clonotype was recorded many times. Written as DNA, the CDR3 is TGCAGTGCTAGTAACAGGCGGGGCACTGAAGCTTTCTTT. This encodes CSASNRRGTEAFF. The chain combines TRBV20-1 with TRBJ1-1; perhaps TRBD1 as D (5 bases). Germline V CDR1 and CDR2: DFQATT, SNEGSKA (reference sequence). With 3 bases removed from V and 4 bases from J, the gap between germline ends came to 12 bases. The CDR3 loop spans 13 amino acids.

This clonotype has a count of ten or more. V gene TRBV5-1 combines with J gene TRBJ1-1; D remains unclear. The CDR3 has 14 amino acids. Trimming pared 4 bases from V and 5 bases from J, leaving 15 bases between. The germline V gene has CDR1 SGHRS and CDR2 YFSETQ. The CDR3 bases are TGCGCCAGCAGCGACGGTGGAGGGCTTACTGAAGCTTTCTTT. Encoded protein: CASSDGGGLTEAFF. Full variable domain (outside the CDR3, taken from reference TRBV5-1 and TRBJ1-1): KAGVTQTPRYLIKTRGQQVTLSCSPISGHRSVSWYQQTPGQGLQFLFEYFSETQRNKGNFPGRFSGRQFSNSRSEMNVSTLELGDSALYLCASSDGGGLTEAFFGQGTRLTVV.

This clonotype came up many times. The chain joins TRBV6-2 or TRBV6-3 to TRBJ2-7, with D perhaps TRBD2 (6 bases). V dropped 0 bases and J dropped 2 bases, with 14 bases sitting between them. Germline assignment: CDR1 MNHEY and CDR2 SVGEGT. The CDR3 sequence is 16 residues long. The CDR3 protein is CASSYSNGRRTYEQYF. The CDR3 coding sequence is TGTGCCAGCAGTTACTCGAACGGGAGACGAACCTACGAGCAGTACTTC.

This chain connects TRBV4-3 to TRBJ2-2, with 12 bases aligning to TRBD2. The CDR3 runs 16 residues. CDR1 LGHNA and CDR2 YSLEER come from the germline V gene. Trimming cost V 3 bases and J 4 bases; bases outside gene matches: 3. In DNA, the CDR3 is TGCGCCAGCAGCCACCGACTAGCGGGAGCCACCGGGGAGCTGTTTTTT. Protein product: CASSHRLAGATGELFF.

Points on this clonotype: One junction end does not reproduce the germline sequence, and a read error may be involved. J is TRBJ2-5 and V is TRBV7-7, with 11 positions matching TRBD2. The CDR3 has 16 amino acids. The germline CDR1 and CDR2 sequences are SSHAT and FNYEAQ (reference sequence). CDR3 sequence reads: CASSSLGSGGGETQYF. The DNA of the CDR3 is TGTGCTAGCAGCTCCCTCGGTAGCGGGGGGGGTGAGACCCAGTACTTC.

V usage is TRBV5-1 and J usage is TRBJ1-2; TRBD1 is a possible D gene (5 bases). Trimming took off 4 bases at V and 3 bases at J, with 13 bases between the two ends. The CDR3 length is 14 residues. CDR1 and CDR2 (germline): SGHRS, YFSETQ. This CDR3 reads CASSQQGKDYGYTF. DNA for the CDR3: TGCGCCAGCAGCCAGCAGGGTAAGGACTATGGCTACACCTTC.

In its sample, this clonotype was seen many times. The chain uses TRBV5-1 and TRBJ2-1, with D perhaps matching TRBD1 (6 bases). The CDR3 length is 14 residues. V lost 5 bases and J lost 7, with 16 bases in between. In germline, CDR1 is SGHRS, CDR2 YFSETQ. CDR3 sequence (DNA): TGCGCCAGCAGTCAGGGGACGCGAGGGAATGAGCAGTTCTTC. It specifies CASSQGTRGNEQFF.

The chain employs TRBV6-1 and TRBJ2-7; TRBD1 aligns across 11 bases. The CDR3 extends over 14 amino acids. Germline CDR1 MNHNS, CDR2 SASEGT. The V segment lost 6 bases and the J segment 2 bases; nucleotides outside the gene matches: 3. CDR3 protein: CASRGQGGPYEQYF. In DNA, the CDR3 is TGTGCCAGCAGGGGACAGGGGGGGCCCTACGAGCAGTACTTC.

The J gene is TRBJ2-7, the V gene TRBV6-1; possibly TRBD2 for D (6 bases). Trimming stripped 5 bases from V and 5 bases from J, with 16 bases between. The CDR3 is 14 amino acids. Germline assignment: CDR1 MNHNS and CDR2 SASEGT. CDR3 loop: CASSWGTHANEQYF. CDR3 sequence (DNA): TGTGCCAGCAGTTGGGGGACTCACGCCAACGAGCAGTACTTC.

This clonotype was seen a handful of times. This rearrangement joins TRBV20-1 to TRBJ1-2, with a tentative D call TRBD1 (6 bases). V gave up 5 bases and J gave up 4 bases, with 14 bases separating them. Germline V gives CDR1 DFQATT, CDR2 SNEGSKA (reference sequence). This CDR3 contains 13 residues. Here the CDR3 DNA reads TGCAGTGCTGGTAACAGGGTTCGCTATGGCTACACCTTC. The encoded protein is CSAGNRVRYGYTF.